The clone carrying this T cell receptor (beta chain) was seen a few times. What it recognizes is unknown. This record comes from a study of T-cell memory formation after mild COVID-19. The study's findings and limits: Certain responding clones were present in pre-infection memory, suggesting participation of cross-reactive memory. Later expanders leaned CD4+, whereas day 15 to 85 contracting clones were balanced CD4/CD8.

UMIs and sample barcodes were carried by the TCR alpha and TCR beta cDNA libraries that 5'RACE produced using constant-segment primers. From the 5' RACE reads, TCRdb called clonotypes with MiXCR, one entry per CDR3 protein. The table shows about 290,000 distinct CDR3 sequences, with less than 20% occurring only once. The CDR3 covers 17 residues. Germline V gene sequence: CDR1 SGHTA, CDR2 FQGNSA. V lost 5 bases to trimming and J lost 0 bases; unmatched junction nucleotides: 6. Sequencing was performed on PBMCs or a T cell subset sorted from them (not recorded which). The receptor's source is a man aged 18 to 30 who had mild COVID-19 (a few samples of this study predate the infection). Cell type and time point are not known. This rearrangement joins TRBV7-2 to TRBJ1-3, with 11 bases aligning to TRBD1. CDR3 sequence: CASSRQGQGVSGNTIYF. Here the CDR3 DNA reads TGTGCCAGCAGCCGACAGGGACAGGGGGTCTCTGGAAACACCATATATTTT.